The sequence of this T cell receptor (beta chain) was determined in a study of ipilimumab plus nivolumab after autologous stem cell transplantation. Overall study findings and caveats: Per the authors, repertoire, Treg and microbiota data justify further study.

Through week 26, nivolumab 3 mg/kg IV was given weeks 1, 4, 7, 10, then biweekly. Of note for this clone: Its target is unknown.

The data were produced by immunoSEQ multiplex PCR, yet TCRdb's version contains in-frame clones alone and is incomplete. Altogether about 83,000 clones are present, around 80% being singletons, with the ten largest covering more than 2%. This specimen was PBMCs, taken in a trial of ipilimumab plus nivolumab as post-transplant consolidation. This clonotype was obtained from a male donor with diffuse large B-cell lymphoma.

CDR3 region: CASSQGLANTGELFF. The CDR3 DNA reads TGCGCCAGCAGCCAGGGACTAGCGAACACCGGGGAGCTGTTTTTT. This chain links TRBV4-3 with TRBJ2-2; TRBD2 agrees at 8 bases. The V gene's germline CDR1 is LGHNA and CDR2 YSLEER. This CDR3 is built from 15 residues. With V trimmed by 3 bases and J by 0 bases, 0 bases remained unmatched.